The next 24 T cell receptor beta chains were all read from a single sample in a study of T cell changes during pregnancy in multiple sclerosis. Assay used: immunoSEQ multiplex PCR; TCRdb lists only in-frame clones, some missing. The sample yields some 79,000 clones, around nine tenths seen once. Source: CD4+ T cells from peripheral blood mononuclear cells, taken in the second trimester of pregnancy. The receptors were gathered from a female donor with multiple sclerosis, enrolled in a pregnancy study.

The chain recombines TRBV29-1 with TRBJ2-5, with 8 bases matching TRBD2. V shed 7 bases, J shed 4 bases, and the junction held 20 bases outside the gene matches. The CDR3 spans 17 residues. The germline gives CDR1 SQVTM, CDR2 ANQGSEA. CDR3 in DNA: TGCAGCGCCCGGCCCGGGCGGGGGGTTAAAAGAGGAGAGACCCAGTACTTC. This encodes CSARPGRGVKRGETQYF. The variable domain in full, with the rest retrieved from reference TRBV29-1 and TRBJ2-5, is SAVISQKPSRDICQRGTSLTIQCQVDSQVTMMFWYRQQPGQSLTLIATANQGSEATYESGFVIDKFPISRPNLTFSTLTVSNMSPEDSSIYLCSARPGRGVKRGETQYFGPGTRLLVL.

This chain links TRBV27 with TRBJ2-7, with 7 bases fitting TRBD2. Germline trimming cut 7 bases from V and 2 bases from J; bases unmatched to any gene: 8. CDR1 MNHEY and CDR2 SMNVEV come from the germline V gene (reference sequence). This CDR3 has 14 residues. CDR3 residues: CASTKLGGAYEQYF. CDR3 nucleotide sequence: TGTGCCAGCACCAAATTGGGGGGGGCCTACGAGCAGTACTTC.

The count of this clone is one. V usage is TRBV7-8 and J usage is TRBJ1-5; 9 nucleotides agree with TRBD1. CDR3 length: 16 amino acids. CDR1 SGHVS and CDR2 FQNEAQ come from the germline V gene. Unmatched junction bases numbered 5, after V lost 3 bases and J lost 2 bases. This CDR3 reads CASSFGQGLGNQPQHF. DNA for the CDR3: TGTGCCAGCAGCTTCGGACAGGGGCTAGGCAATCAGCCCCAGCATTTT.

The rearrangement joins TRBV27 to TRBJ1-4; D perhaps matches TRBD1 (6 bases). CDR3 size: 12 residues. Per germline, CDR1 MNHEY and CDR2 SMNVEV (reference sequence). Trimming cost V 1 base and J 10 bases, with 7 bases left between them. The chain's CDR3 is CASSLFRGKLFF. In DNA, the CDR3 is TGTGCCAGCAGTTTATTCAGGGGAAAACTGTTTTTT.

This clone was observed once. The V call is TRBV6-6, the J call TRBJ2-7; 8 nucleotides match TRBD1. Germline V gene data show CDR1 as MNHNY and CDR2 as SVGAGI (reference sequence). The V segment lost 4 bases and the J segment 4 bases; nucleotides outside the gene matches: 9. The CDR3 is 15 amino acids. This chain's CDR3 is CASSFSGTGSYEQYF. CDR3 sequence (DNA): TGTGCCAGCAGTTTTTCCGGGACAGGAAGTTACGAGCAGTACTTC.

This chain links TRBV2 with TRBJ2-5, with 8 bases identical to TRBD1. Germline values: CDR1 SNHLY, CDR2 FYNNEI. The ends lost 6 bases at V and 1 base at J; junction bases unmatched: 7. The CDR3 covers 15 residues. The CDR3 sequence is CASRAVGQGQETQYF. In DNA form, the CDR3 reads TGTGCCAGCAGGGCAGTTGGACAGGGCCAAGAGACCCAGTACTTC.

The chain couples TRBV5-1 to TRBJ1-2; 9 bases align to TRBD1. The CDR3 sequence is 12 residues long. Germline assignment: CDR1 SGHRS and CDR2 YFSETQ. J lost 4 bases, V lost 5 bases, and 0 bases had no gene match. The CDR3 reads CASRTGGYGYTF. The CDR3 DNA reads TGCGCCAGCAGGACAGGGGGCTATGGCTACACCTTC.

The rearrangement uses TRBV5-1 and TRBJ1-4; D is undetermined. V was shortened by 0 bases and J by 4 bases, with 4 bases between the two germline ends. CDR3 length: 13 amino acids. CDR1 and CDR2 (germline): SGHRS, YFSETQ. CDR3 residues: CASSLGHNEKLFF. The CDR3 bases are TGCGCCAGCAGCTTGGGACATAATGAAAAACTGTTTTTT.

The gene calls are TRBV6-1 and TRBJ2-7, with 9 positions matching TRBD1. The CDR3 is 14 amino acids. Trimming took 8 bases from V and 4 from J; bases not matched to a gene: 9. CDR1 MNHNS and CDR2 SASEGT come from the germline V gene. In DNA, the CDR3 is TGTGCCAGCCCGAAAACAGGGGGCAGGTACGAGCAGTACTTC. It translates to CASPKTGGRYEQYF.

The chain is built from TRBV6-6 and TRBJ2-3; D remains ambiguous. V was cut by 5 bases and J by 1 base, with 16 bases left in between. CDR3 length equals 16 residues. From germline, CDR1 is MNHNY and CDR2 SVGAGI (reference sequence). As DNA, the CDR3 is TGTGCCAGCAGTAGCCCGACGCACGCGGGCACAGATACGCAGTATTTT. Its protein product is CASSSPTHAGTDTQYF.

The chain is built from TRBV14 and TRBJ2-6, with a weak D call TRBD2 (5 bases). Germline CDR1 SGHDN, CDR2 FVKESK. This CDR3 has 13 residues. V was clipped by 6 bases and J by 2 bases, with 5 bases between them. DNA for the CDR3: TGTGCCAGCAGGACTACTGGGGCCAACGTCCTGACTTTC. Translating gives CASRTTGANVLTF.

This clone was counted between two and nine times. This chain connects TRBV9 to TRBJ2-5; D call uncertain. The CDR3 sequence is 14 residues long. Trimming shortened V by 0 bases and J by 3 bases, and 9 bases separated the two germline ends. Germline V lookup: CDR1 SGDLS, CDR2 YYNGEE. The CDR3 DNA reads TGTGCCAGCAGCGTAGGGAACAGAGAAGAGACCCAGTACTTC. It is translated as CASSVGNREETQYF.

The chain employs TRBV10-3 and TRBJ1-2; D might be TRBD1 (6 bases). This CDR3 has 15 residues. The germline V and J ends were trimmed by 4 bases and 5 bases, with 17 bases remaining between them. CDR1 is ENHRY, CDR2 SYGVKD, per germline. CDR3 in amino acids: CAISVRRSGDYGYTF. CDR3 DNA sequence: TGTGCCATCAGTGTGAGGCGGTCAGGGGATTATGGCTACACCTTC.

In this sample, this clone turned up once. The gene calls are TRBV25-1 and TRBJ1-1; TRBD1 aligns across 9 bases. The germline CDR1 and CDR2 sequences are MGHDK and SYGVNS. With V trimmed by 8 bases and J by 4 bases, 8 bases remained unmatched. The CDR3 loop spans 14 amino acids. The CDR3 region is CASGEQGAGTEAFF. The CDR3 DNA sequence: TGTGCCAGCGGGGAACAGGGGGCTGGCACTGAAGCTTTCTTT.

The CDR3 loop reads CASSPTGGPPYEQYF. The DNA for the CDR3 is TGCGCCAGCAGCCCCACAGGGGGCCCTCCCTACGAGCAGTACTTC. The chain joins TRBV5-1 to TRBJ2-7, with 9 bases fitting TRBD1. The CDR3 runs 15 residues. Trimming took 4 bases from V and 2 from J; bases not matched to a gene: 7. In germline, CDR1 is SGHRS, CDR2 YFSETQ.

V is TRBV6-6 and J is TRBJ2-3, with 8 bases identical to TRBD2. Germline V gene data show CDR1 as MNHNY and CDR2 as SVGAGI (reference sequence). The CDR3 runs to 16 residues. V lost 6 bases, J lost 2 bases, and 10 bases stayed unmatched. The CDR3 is CASRPSGLTNTDTQYF. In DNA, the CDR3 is TGTGCCAGCAGGCCTAGCGGGCTCACCAACACAGATACGCAGTATTTT.

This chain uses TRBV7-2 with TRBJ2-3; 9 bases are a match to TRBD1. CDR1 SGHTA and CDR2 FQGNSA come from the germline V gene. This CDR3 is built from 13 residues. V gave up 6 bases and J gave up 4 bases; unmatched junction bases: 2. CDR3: CASRRTGADTQYF. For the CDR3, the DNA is TGTGCCAGCAGGCGGACAGGGGCAGATACGCAGTATTTT.

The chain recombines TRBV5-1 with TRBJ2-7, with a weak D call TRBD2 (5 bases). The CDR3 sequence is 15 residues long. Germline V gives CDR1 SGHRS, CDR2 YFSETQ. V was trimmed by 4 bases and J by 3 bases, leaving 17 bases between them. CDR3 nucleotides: TGCGCCAGCAGCCCAACCCCGGGATCTCTCTACGAGCAGTACTTC. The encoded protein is CASSPTPGSLYEQYF.

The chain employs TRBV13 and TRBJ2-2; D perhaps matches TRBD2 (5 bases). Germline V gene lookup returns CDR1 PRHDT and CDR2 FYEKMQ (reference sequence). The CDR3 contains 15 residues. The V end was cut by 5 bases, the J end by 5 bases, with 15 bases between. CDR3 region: CASSPKAWETGELFF. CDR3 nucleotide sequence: TGTGCCAGCAGCCCCAAGGCATGGGAGACCGGGGAGCTGTTTTTT. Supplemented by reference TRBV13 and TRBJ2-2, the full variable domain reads AAGVIQSPRHLIKEKRETATLKCYPIPRHDTVYWYQQGPGQDPQFLISFYEKMQSDKGSIPDRFSAQQFSDYHSELNMSSLELGDSALYFCASSPKAWETGELFFGEGSRLTVL.

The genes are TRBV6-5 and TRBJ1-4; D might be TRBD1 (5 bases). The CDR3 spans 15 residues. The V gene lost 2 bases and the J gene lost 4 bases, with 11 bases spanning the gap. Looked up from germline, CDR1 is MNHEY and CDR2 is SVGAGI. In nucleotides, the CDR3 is TGTGCCAGCAGTTACGGGGGGTCGTTTAATGAAAAACTGTTTTTT. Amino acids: CASSYGGSFNEKLFF.

As DNA, the CDR3 is TGCGCCAGCAGGTCGGGACTCGGGCTTTCCGGGGAGCTGTTTTTT. As protein: CASRSGLGLSGELFF. The genes are TRBV5-1 and TRBJ2-2, with a possible D match to TRBD2 (6 bases). V lost 5 bases to trimming and J lost 6 bases, with 17 bases between them. Per the germline V gene, CDR1 is SGHRS and CDR2 is YFSETQ. The CDR3 is made up of 15 amino acids.

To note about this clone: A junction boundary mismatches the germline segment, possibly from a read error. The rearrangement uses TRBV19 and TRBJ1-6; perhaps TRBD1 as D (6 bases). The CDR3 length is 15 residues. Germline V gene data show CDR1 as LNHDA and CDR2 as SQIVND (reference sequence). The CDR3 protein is CASNIKRDITSPLHF. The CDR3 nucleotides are TGTGCCAGTAATATAAAACGGGACATCACGTCACCCCTCCACTTT.

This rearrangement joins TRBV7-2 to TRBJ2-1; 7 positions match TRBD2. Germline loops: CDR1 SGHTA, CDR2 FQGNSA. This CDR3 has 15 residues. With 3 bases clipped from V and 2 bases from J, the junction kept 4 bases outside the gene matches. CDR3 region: CASSLGGRPYNEQFF. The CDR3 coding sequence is TGTGCCAGCAGCTTGGGCGGGAGACCCTACAATGAGCAGTTCTTC.

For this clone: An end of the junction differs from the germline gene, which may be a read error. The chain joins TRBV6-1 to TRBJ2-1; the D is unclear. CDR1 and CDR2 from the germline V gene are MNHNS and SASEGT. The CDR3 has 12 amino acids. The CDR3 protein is CASREVFYEQFF. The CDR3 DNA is TGTGCCAGCAGAGAAGTATTCTATGAGCAGTTCTTC.